The sequence of this TCR beta chain was determined in a study of blood T cell repertoires in COVID-19. Study at large: From the United States, Italy and Spain came samples of acute and convalescent COVID-19. T cells, B-cell-depleted T cells, or PBMCs provided the cDNA or gDNA that served as material.

CDR3 length: 15 residues. The germline V gene has CDR1 SGHRS and CDR2 YFSETQ. Trimming shortened V by 4 bases and J by 6 bases, and 20 bases separated the two germline ends. Original methodology: Quantification of nucleated cells was approximated via reference gene primer amplification. Here immunoSEQ multiplex PCR was the method, and the copy in TCRdb shows in-frame clones only, minus some. V, J and clone size derive from that table, while D and trimming were established from the DNA sequence. The top ten clones hold about 10% of a sample with tens of thousands of clones, roughly 84% of them seen once.

The chain recombines TRBV5-1 with TRBJ2-7, with TRBD2 as a possible D gene (7 bases). This receptor was taken from a human donor in a cohort sampled during active COVID-19. Sequenced input: peripheral blood. CDR3 sequence reads: CASSPGGGGLSEQYF. Written as DNA, the CDR3 is TGCGCCAGCAGCCCCGGGGGAGGGGGACTCTCCGAGCAGTACTTC.